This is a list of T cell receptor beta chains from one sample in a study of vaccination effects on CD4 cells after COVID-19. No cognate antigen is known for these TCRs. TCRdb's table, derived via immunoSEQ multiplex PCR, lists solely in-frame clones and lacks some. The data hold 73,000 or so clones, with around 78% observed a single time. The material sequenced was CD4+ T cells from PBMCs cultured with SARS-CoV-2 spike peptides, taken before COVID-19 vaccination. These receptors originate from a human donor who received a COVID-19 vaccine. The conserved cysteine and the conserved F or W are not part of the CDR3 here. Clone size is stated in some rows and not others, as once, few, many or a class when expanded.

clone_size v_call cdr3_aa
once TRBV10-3 AISDSEETQY
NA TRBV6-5 ASSHDGPTEAF
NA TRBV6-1 ASSEAPGHYNSPLH
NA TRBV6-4 ASSRAQNTEAF
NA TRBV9 ASSAGWSNQPQH
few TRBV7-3 ASSFTGLGTGELF
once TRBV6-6 ASSLTGPEGSPLH
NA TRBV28 ASSLLNYGYT
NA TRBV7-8 ASSVGLRNTEAF
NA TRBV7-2 ASSTNQEQF
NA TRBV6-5 ASRSRTASRGTQY
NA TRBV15 ATSRGPEDTQY
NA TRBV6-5 ASRRDRGITGELF
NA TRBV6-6 ASSPPAPEGTEAF
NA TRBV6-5 ASSLEFGIANEQF
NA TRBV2 ASAGQGIYDEQF
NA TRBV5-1 ASSGRRQGVASTDTQY
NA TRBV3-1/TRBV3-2 ASSQMGNRSPLH
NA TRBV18 ASSPIRVEGNTEAF
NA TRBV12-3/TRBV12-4 ASRTTPGNTIY
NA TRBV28 ASRWGAGETQY
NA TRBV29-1 SVLERAGGAYTGELF
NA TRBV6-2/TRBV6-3 ASSYGNHQPQH
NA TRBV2 ASRERLAGDQY
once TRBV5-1 ASSLDGQGTNEQF
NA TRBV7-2 ASSLAGNNEQF
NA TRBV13 ASSLARQGPGGYT
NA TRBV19 ASSALSLHTEAF
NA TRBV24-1 ATSDDRALVGELF
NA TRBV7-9 ASSLGGEGTEAF
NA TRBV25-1 ASNTGGREQF
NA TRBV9 ASSAGTGITDTQY
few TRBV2 ASSVGMSNQPQH
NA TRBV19 ASRDRGEAGEQF
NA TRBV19 ASSPGQGLLSGYT
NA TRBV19 ASSIGETLAF
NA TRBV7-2 ASSLKGRRATNEKLF
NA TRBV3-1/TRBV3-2 ASSQVLYSGGSRETQY
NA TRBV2 ARTGQMNTEAF
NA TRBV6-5 ASNTYNEQF
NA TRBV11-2 ASSLARVDNEKLF
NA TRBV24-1 ATGTSGGYT
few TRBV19 ASYSPGAGNQPQH
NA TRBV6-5 ASSTRLNYGYT
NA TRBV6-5 ASRRDLSNEKLF
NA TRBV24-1 ATRATGDPLSNQPQH
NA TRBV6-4 ASSRDSGALSGELF
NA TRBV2 ASSDWTGRYNEQF
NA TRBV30 AWKGDPLGYT
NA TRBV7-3 ASSAGPTYGYT
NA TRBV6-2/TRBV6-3 ASSYSRLGRDTGELF
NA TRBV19 ASSYPGLATYNEQF
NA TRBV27 ASSLPPDRIMRGYT
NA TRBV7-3 ASSPDRVNTEAF
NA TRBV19 ASSRVRTTGAPGELF
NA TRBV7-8 ASSLVQGIRGYSGNTIY
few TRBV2 ASSEEGGDTQY
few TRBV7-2 ASSLVVGEQTGYT
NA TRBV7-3 ASSIQEQETQY
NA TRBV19 ASSLQGLNEKLF